This is a list of T cell receptor beta chains from one sample in a study of beta chain features in type 1 diabetes. Profiled with immunoSEQ multiplex PCR; TCRdb holds only in-frame clones, not every one. The sample contains about 330,000 clones, approximately 10% of which appear only once. The sequenced sample was naive CD4+ T cells from blood. The receptors were sampled from a woman aged 25 to 45 in good health. Both conserved end residues are part of each CDR3. Each record gives: V gene, J gene, CDR3 length, D gene, clone size, CDR3 protein, CDR3 DNA. The D gene is left open where the match is weak. Size is omitted from some rows. Given values are once, few, many or a class for expanded clones.

v_call: TRBV7-4
j_call: TRBJ2-4
cdr3_length: 15
d_call: TRBD2
clone_size: few
cdr3_aa: CASSSWREGPDIQYF
cdr3_nt: TGTGCCAGCAGTTCCTGGCGGGAGGGTCCAGACATTCAGTACTTC

v_call: TRBV6-5
j_call: TRBJ2-1
cdr3_length: 16
d_call: TRBD2
clone_size: -
cdr3_aa: CASSYGLAGRGNEQFF
cdr3_nt: TGTGCCAGCAGTTACGGGCTAGCGGGCCGCGGCAATGAGCAGTTCTTC

v_call: TRBV11-2
j_call: TRBJ1-2
cdr3_length: 14
d_call: TRBD1
clone_size: few
cdr3_aa: CASSLAGGLGGYTF
cdr3_nt: TGTGCCAGCAGCTTAGCAGGGGGGTTAGGTGGCTACACCTTC

v_call: TRBV5-1
j_call: TRBJ2-7
cdr3_length: 14
d_call: -
clone_size: few
cdr3_aa: CASNIRGDSYEQYF
cdr3_nt: TGCGCCAGCAACATCAGGGGTGATTCCTACGAGCAGTACTTC

v_call: TRBV7-2
j_call: TRBJ2-7
cdr3_length: 16
d_call: TRBD2
clone_size: few
cdr3_aa: CASSLGEGGTSYEQYF
cdr3_nt: TGTGCCAGCAGCTTAGGGGAGGGCGGGACGAGCTACGAGCAGTACTTC

v_call: TRBV12-5
j_call: TRBJ1-2
cdr3_length: 13
d_call: -
clone_size: few
cdr3_aa: CASGSGSEWGYTF
cdr3_nt: TGTGCTAGTGGTTCAGGGTCCGAGTGGGGCTACACCTTC

v_call: TRBV9
j_call: TRBJ2-2
cdr3_length: 19
d_call: TRBD2
clone_size: few
cdr3_aa: CASSPGGGRKLIGTGELFF
cdr3_nt: TGTGCCAGCAGCCCCGGGGGCGGGAGGAAACTAATAGGCACCGGGGAGCTGTTTTTT

v_call: TRBV6-5
j_call: TRBJ2-4
cdr3_length: 14
d_call: TRBD1
clone_size: few
cdr3_aa: CASSSRTGENIQYF
cdr3_nt: TGTGCCAGCAGTTCCAGGACAGGGGAAAACATTCAGTACTTC

v_call: TRBV9
j_call: TRBJ2-3
cdr3_length: 15
d_call: -
clone_size: -
cdr3_aa: CASSVGVHSTDTQYF
cdr3_nt: TGTGCCAGCAGCGTAGGAGTCCACTCCACAGATACGCAGTATTTT

v_call: TRBV7-8
j_call: TRBJ1-2
cdr3_length: 14
d_call: TRBD1
clone_size: few
cdr3_aa: CASSFTGTGYGYTF
cdr3_nt: TGTGCCAGCAGCTTTACCGGGACAGGCTATGGCTACACCTTC

v_call: TRBV7-2
j_call: TRBJ2-1
cdr3_length: 17
d_call: TRBD2
clone_size: few
cdr3_aa: CASSLLRQRGFYNEQFF
cdr3_nt: TGTGCCAGCAGCTTACTCAGGCAGCGGGGATTTTACAATGAGCAGTTCTTC

v_call: TRBV18
j_call: TRBJ1-1
cdr3_length: 15
d_call: TRBD1
clone_size: -
cdr3_aa: CASSPRQGAVTEAFF
cdr3_nt: TGTGCCAGCTCACCTAGGCAGGGGGCGGTCACTGAAGCTTTCTTT

v_call: TRBV28
j_call: TRBJ1-5
cdr3_length: 16
d_call: TRBD1
clone_size: -
cdr3_aa: CASSLTGTGSNQPQHF
cdr3_nt: TGTGCCAGCAGTTTGACCGGGACAGGTAGCAATCAGCCCCAGCATTTT

v_call: TRBV28
j_call: TRBJ2-2
cdr3_length: 14
d_call: TRBD2
clone_size: -
cdr3_aa: CASTGRGVTGELFF
cdr3_nt: TGTGCCAGCACCGGTCGGGGGGTAACCGGGGAGCTGTTTTTT

v_call: TRBV30
j_call: TRBJ2-6
cdr3_length: 17
d_call: -
clone_size: few
cdr3_aa: CAWTRQATISGANVLTF
cdr3_nt: TGTGCCTGGACGAGACAGGCTACGATCTCTGGGGCCAACGTCCTGACTTTC

v_call: TRBV6-5
j_call: TRBJ2-7
cdr3_length: 14
d_call: TRBD2
clone_size: -
cdr3_aa: CASSLPTSGYEQYF
cdr3_nt: TGTGCCAGCAGTCTCCCGACTAGCGGATACGAGCAGTACTTC

v_call: TRBV18
j_call: TRBJ2-5
cdr3_length: 16
d_call: -
clone_size: -
cdr3_aa: CASSPQWTAPGETQYF
cdr3_nt: TGTGCCAGCTCACCACAATGGACAGCACCTGGAGAGACCCAGTACTTC

v_call: TRBV5-4
j_call: TRBJ2-1
cdr3_length: 15
d_call: TRBD1
clone_size: -
cdr3_aa: CASSFGQGLYNEQFF
cdr3_nt: TGTGCCAGCAGCTTCGGACAGGGTCTCTACAATGAGCAGTTCTTC

v_call: TRBV14
j_call: TRBJ1-1
cdr3_length: 16
d_call: -
clone_size: few
cdr3_aa: CASSQTGISIDTEAFF
cdr3_nt: TGTGCCAGCAGCCAAACAGGGATTTCTATCGACACTGAAGCTTTCTTT

v_call: TRBV30
j_call: TRBJ1-1
cdr3_length: 14
d_call: -
clone_size: few
cdr3_aa: CAWSRSQENTEAFF
cdr3_nt: TGTGCCTGGAGTCGATCTCAGGAGAACACTGAAGCTTTCTTT

v_call: TRBV5-6
j_call: TRBJ2-5
cdr3_length: 14
d_call: -
clone_size: -
cdr3_aa: CASSYPPLAPTQYF
cdr3_nt: TGTGCCAGCAGCTACCCTCCCCTAGCCCCTACCCAGTACTTC

v_call: TRBV2
j_call: TRBJ2-2
cdr3_length: 12
d_call: -
clone_size: few
cdr3_aa: CASSEGPGELFF
cdr3_nt: TGTGCCAGCAGTGAGGGGCCGGGGGAGCTGTTTTTT

v_call: TRBV7-3
j_call: TRBJ2-3
cdr3_length: 17
d_call: TRBD2
clone_size: -
cdr3_aa: CASSPKTSGTYTDTQYF
cdr3_nt: TGTGCCAGCAGCCCGAAGACTAGCGGGACATACACAGATACGCAGTATTTT

v_call: TRBV9
j_call: TRBJ2-5
cdr3_length: 15
d_call: TRBD2
clone_size: -
cdr3_aa: CASSPGLAGEETQYF
cdr3_nt: TGTGCCAGCAGCCCCGGACTAGCGGGAGAAGAGACCCAGTACTTC

v_call: TRBV29-1
j_call: TRBJ2-7
cdr3_length: 14
d_call: -
clone_size: few
cdr3_aa: CSVIPDRPGYEQYF
cdr3_nt: TGCAGCGTGATCCCCGACAGGCCCGGCTACGAGCAGTACTTC

v_call: TRBV7-2
j_call: TRBJ2-1
cdr3_length: 12
d_call: TRBD2
clone_size: few
cdr3_aa: CAGGRATNEQFF
cdr3_nt: TGTGCTGGCGGGAGGGCCACCAATGAGCAGTTCTTC

v_call: TRBV7-9
j_call: TRBJ2-1
cdr3_length: 15
d_call: -
clone_size: -
cdr3_aa: CATHPELSFYNEQFF
cdr3_nt: TGTGCCACCCACCCGGAGCTCTCGTTCTACAATGAGCAGTTCTTC

v_call: TRBV6-5
j_call: TRBJ2-2
cdr3_length: 14
d_call: TRBD2
clone_size: few
cdr3_aa: CASRWREGGGELFF
cdr3_nt: TGTGCCAGCAGGTGGCGGGAGGGCGGCGGGGAGCTGTTTTTT

v_call: TRBV27
j_call: TRBJ2-4
cdr3_length: 17
d_call: -
clone_size: few
cdr3_aa: CASSSPFRQGAARIQYF
cdr3_nt: TGTGCCAGCAGTTCCCCCTTCCGCCAGGGTGCTGCTCGAATTCAGTACTTC

v_call: TRBV18
j_call: TRBJ2-1
cdr3_length: 18
d_call: -
clone_size: -
cdr3_aa: CASSPRRVGLSSYNEQFF
cdr3_nt: TGTGCCAGCTCACCAAGGCGGGTAGGCTTGAGCTCCTACAATGAGCAGTTCTTC

v_call: TRBV5-1
j_call: TRBJ2-1
cdr3_length: 16
d_call: TRBD1
clone_size: -
cdr3_aa: CASSRTGQGTYNEQFF
cdr3_nt: TGCGCCAGCAGCAGAACCGGACAGGGAACCTACAATGAGCAGTTCTTC

v_call: TRBV9
j_call: TRBJ1-5
cdr3_length: 9
d_call: -
clone_size: -
cdr3_aa: CASQQPQHF
cdr3_nt: TGTGCCAGTCAACAGCCCCAGCATTTT

v_call: TRBV11-3
j_call: TRBJ2-5
cdr3_length: 14
d_call: -
clone_size: -
cdr3_aa: CASSLGAGQETQYF
cdr3_nt: TGTGCCAGCAGCTTGGGGGCAGGACAAGAGACCCAGTACTTC

v_call: TRBV9
j_call: TRBJ2-2
cdr3_length: 16
d_call: TRBD2
clone_size: -
cdr3_aa: CASSPGTSGSTGELFF
cdr3_nt: TGTGCCAGCAGCCCCGGGACTAGCGGGTCCACCGGGGAGCTGTTTTTT

v_call: TRBV6-5
j_call: TRBJ2-7
cdr3_length: 16
d_call: TRBD2
clone_size: few
cdr3_aa: CASSYTGLAGLYEQYF
cdr3_nt: TGTGCCAGCAGTTACACGGGACTAGCGGGACTCTACGAGCAGTACTTC

v_call: TRBV4-3
j_call: TRBJ2-3
cdr3_length: 17
d_call: TRBD2
clone_size: few
cdr3_aa: CASSQDQASGRVDTQYF
cdr3_nt: TGCGCCAGCAGCCAAGATCAGGCTAGCGGGAGGGTAGATACGCAGTATTTT

v_call: TRBV4-3
j_call: TRBJ2-7
cdr3_length: 16
d_call: TRBD1
clone_size: few
cdr3_aa: CASSQDGTGVAYEQYF
cdr3_nt: TGCGCCAGCAGCCAAGATGGGACAGGGGTCGCCTACGAGCAGTACTTC

v_call: TRBV30
j_call: TRBJ2-5
cdr3_length: 13
d_call: -
clone_size: -
cdr3_aa: CARVDFFKGTQYF
cdr3_nt: TGTGCCCGGGTGGATTTTTTTAAAGGGACCCAGTACTTC

v_call: TRBV29-1
j_call: TRBJ2-3
cdr3_length: 14
d_call: TRBD1
clone_size: few
cdr3_aa: CSGQGQGFGDTQYF
cdr3_nt: TGCAGCGGGCAGGGACAGGGGTTCGGAGATACGCAGTATTTT

v_call: TRBV29-1
j_call: TRBJ2-2
cdr3_length: 13
d_call: TRBD1
clone_size: few
cdr3_aa: CSVSRGHNGELFF
cdr3_nt: TGCAGCGTCTCTAGGGGGCACAACGGGGAGCTGTTTTTT

v_call: TRBV15
j_call: TRBJ2-7
cdr3_length: 15
d_call: TRBD2
clone_size: few
cdr3_aa: CATSIQTSGRYEQYF
cdr3_nt: TGTGCCACCAGCATACAGACTAGCGGGAGGTACGAGCAGTACTTC

v_call: TRBV7-2
j_call: TRBJ2-1
cdr3_length: 16
d_call: TRBD2
clone_size: few
cdr3_aa: CASSLERSGRAIEQFF
cdr3_nt: TGTGCCAGCAGCTTAGAGCGAAGCGGGAGGGCCATTGAGCAGTTCTTC

v_call: TRBV11-3
j_call: TRBJ2-5
cdr3_length: 14
d_call: TRBD1
clone_size: -
cdr3_aa: CASSSDREQETQYF
cdr3_nt: TGTGCCAGCAGCTCCGACAGGGAACAAGAGACCCAGTACTTC

v_call: TRBV19
j_call: TRBJ2-1
cdr3_length: 14
d_call: -
clone_size: few
cdr3_aa: CASSTGTLENEQFF
cdr3_nt: TGTGCCAGTAGTACCGGGACTCTCGAGAATGAGCAGTTCTTC

v_call: TRBV7-2
j_call: TRBJ2-7
cdr3_length: 15
d_call: -
clone_size: few
cdr3_aa: CASSLAQVVSYEQYF
cdr3_nt: TGTGCCAGCAGCTTAGCGCAGGTGGTCTCCTACGAGCAGTACTTC

v_call: TRBV5-1
j_call: TRBJ2-7
cdr3_length: 13
d_call: -
clone_size: few
cdr3_aa: CASSSLEGYEQYF
cdr3_nt: TGCGCCAGCAGCTCCCTCGAGGGATACGAGCAGTACTTC

v_call: TRBV7-9
j_call: TRBJ2-1
cdr3_length: 19
d_call: TRBD2
clone_size: few
cdr3_aa: CASSAPMGVAGANYNEQFF
cdr3_nt: TGTGCCAGCAGCGCTCCTATGGGGGTAGCGGGAGCGAACTACAATGAGCAGTTCTTC

v_call: TRBV27
j_call: TRBJ1-2
cdr3_length: 14
d_call: -
clone_size: -
cdr3_aa: CASSFAGADYGYTF
cdr3_nt: TGTGCCAGCAGTTTCGCAGGGGCGGACTATGGCTACACCTTC

v_call: TRBV18
j_call: TRBJ2-1
cdr3_length: 16
d_call: TRBD2
clone_size: -
cdr3_aa: CASSKTSGRDYNEQFF
cdr3_nt: TGTGCCAGCTCAAAGACTAGCGGGAGGGATTACAATGAGCAGTTCTTC